Following are 30 T cell receptor beta chains from one sample sequenced in a study of shared clonotypes between healthy human individuals. Libraries were prepared by immunoSEQ multiplex PCR; TCRdb keeps only in-frame clonotypes and omits some of them. This sample has 2 million to 2.5 million clones, with over 90% found just once. Sequenced input: naive CD4+ T cells from PBMCs. Indicated subset: CD45RA+ positively selected. Receptor source: a man aged 18 to 35 in good health. Some clones in this sample may be carry-over from other donors' samples.

The chain combines TRBV5-1 with TRBJ1-3; 7 bases align to TRBD1. With V trimmed by 3 bases and J by 4 bases, 4 bases remained unmatched. Germline-derived CDR1 and CDR2 are SGHRS and YFSETQ. The CDR3 totals 14 residues. CDR3 residues: CASSSTGVGNTIYF. The CDR3 DNA is TGCGCCAGCAGCTCCACAGGGGTGGGAAACACCATATATTTT.

A word on this clone: Other DNA sequences from this sample encode an identical CDR3 as well. This rearrangement joins TRBV18 to TRBJ1-4; weak D call: TRBD1 (5 bases). Germline values: CDR1 KGHSH, CDR2 LQKENI. This CDR3 comprises 15 residues. Trimming took 1 base from V and 3 from J, leaving 9 bases between them. The CDR3 reads CASSPRGESNEKLFF. The CDR3 region has the DNA TGTGCCAGCTCACCACGAGGGGAATCTAATGAAAAACTGTTTTTT.

Only one count was recorded for this clone. V and J are TRBV7-2 and TRBJ2-3, with D unresolved. Between the trimmed V and J ends, which lost 4 bases and 4 bases, there was a span of 6 bases. Germline-derived CDR1 and CDR2 are SGHTA and FQGNSA. The CDR3 length is 12 residues. The CDR3 here is CASSYYSDTQYF. The DNA for the CDR3 is TGTGCCAGCAGCTATTACTCAGATACGCAGTATTTT. Looking up the rest from reference TRBV7-2 and TRBJ2-3 gives the full variable domain: GAGVSQSPSNKVTEKGKDVELRCDPISGHTALYWYRQSLGQGLEFLIYFQGNSAPDKSGLPSDRFSAERTGGSVSTLTIQRTQQEDSAVYLCASSYYSDTQYFGPGTRLTVL.

The CDR3: CAWSGGATYGYTF. The CDR3 DNA follows: TGTGCCTGGAGCGGGGGGGCTACGTATGGCTACACCTTC. J is TRBJ1-2 and V is TRBV30, with D perhaps matching TRBD1 (6 bases). Germline V gene data show CDR1 as GTSNPN and CDR2 as SVGIG (reference sequence). CDR3 length: 13 amino acids. V was cut by 3 bases and J by 5 bases, with 13 bases left in between.

This CDR3 is CASRALSGNTIYF. CDR3 sequence (DNA): TGTGCCAGCAGAGCACTCTCTGGAAACACCATATATTTT. J is TRBJ1-3 and V is TRBV27, with no clear D. Germline CDR1 is MNHEY and CDR2 is SMNVEV (reference sequence). Trimming took 6 bases from V and 0 from J, leaving 6 bases between them. This CDR3 contains 13 residues.

The chain links TRBV7-9 to TRBJ2-3; a weak D match, TRBD2 (6 bases). The CDR3 length is 17 residues. Trimming took off 1 base at V and 0 bases at J, with 14 bases between the two ends. Germline V gene data show CDR1 as SEHNR and CDR2 as FQNEAQ (reference sequence). The CDR3 coding sequence is TGTGCCAGCAGCTTAGGGGTAACGGCGGGAAGCACAGATACGCAGTATTTT. It is translated as CASSLGVTAGSTDTQYF.

The chain recombines TRBV18 with TRBJ2-1; TRBD2 matches 11 bases. Germline-derived CDR1 and CDR2 are KGHSH and LQKENI. J was trimmed by 3 bases and V by 3 bases; bases with no gene match: 4. The CDR3 sequence is 16 residues long. The CDR3 DNA is TGTGCCAGCTCACCGCAGGGACTAGCGGTCTACAATGAGCAGTTCTTC. Its protein is CASSPQGLAVYNEQFF.

The rearrangement joins TRBV12-5 to TRBJ2-1, with D possibly matching TRBD2 (5 bases). Trimming removed 1 base at V and 2 bases at J, with 21 bases between. This CDR3 region has 19 residues. Looked up from germline, CDR1 is LGHNT and CDR2 is FRNRAP. The CDR3 DNA sequence: TGTGCTAGTGGTTTGGATGGAGGTGGAGGACGAGGGCCCTACAATGAGCAGTTCTTC. Amino acids: CASGLDGGGGRGPYNEQFF.

V usage is TRBV6-1 and J usage is TRBJ2-7, with 8 bases matching TRBD1. The trim removed 2 bases at V and 1 base at J, leaving 4 bases unmatched. There are 15 residues in the CDR3. In germline, CDR1 is MNHNS, CDR2 SASEGT. The CDR3 sequence: CASSERGQASYEQYF. In DNA form, the CDR3 reads TGTGCCAGCAGTGAAAGGGGACAGGCTTCCTACGAGCAGTACTTC.

A note on this clone: The identical CDR3 is also encoded by other nucleotide sequences in the sample. This rearrangement joins TRBV5-1 to TRBJ1-5, with a tentative D call TRBD1 (6 bases). This CDR3 region has 14 residues. V was shortened by 3 bases and J by 4 bases, with 11 bases between the two germline ends. Per germline, CDR1 SGHRS and CDR2 YFSETQ. The chain's CDR3 is CASSSGQGNQPQHF. CDR3 nucleotides: TGCGCCAGCAGCTCGGGACAAGGGAATCAGCCCCAGCATTTT.

The chain recombines TRBV25-1 with TRBJ2-3; 8 bases align to TRBD1. The V gene's germline CDR1 is MGHDK and CDR2 SYGVNS. J gave up 3 bases and V 0 bases, and 2 bases lay outside the gene matches. The CDR3 runs 15 residues. This CDR3 is CASSEYRQGTDTQYF. The DNA of the CDR3 is TGTGCCAGCAGTGAATATCGACAGGGGACAGATACGCAGTATTTT.

The V and J genes are TRBV7-2 and TRBJ1-3; 7 bases are shared with TRBD1. V gave up 5 bases and J gave up 2 bases; unmatched junction bases: 3. The CDR3 length is 14 residues. Germline V gene lookup returns CDR1 SGHTA and CDR2 FQGNSA. CDR3 DNA sequence: TGTGCCAGCAGCCCACAGGGGACTGGAAACACCATATATTTT. It yields the protein CASSPQGTGNTIYF.

V and J are TRBV5-4 and TRBJ2-1, with 8 bases matching TRBD2. The junction had 10 bases not matched to a gene; V was cut back by 4 bases and J by 4 bases. Germline assignment: CDR1 SGHNT and CDR2 YYREEE (reference sequence). This CDR3 has 16 amino acids. The CDR3 coding sequence is TGTGCCAGCAGCCTCCGAGCGGGAGCCCCTTACAATGAGCAGTTCTTC. Protein: CASSLRAGAPYNEQFF.

Here the CDR3 reads CASSLWGRETQYF. The CDR3 coding sequence is TGCGCCAGCAGCTTGTGGGGTAGAGAGACCCAGTACTTC. This rearrangement joins TRBV5-1 to TRBJ2-5; no clear D. The CDR3 covers 13 residues. Germline CDR1 reads SGHRS; CDR2 reads YFSETQ. Between the trimmed V and J ends, which lost 1 base and 4 bases, there was a span of 8 bases.

This rearrangement joins TRBV5-1 to TRBJ1-2, with D possibly matching TRBD1 (6 bases). Trimming pared 0 bases from V and 5 bases from J, leaving 14 bases between. The CDR3 loop spans 15 amino acids. Per the germline V gene, CDR1 is SGHRS and CDR2 is YFSETQ. The CDR3 reads CASSLVTGELYGYTF. Written as DNA, the CDR3 is TGCGCCAGCAGCTTGGTGACAGGCGAACTATATGGCTACACCTTC.

The rearrangement links TRBV5-8 to TRBJ2-5; 10 positions match TRBD2. The CDR3 covers 15 residues. Germline trimming cut 4 bases from V and 5 bases from J; bases unmatched to any gene: 8. Germline V CDR1 and CDR2: SGHTS, YDEGEE. The CDR3 DNA reads TGTGCCAGCAGCACGGGACTAGCGTTGAAGGAGACCCAGTACTTC. This sequence encodes CASSTGLALKETQYF.

This chain connects TRBV2 to TRBJ2-7, with 7 bases that match TRBD2. The CDR3 has 14 residues. The V gene's germline CDR1 is SNHLY and CDR2 FYNNEI. Trimming cost V 8 bases and J 2 bases; bases outside gene matches: 9. DNA of the CDR3: TGTGCCAGCCGAAGCGCGGGAGCCCCCTACGAGCAGTACTTC. Translating it yields CASRSAGAPYEQYF.

The chain joins TRBV14 to TRBJ1-2; 12 bases are a match to TRBD1. This CDR3 region has 18 residues. The germline gives CDR1 SGHDN, CDR2 FVKESK. V was clipped by 2 bases and J by 5 bases; unmatched bases: 12. The CDR3 sequence is CASSQLPSGTGGEYGYTF. The CDR3 DNA sequence: TGTGCCAGCAGCCAATTACCTTCCGGGACAGGGGGCGAGTATGGCTACACCTTC.

This clone was seen a single time. The chain carries TRBV7-2 and TRBJ2-7; D possibly matches TRBD1 or TRBD2 (5 bases each). V was clipped by 5 bases and J by 3 bases, with 23 bases between them. CDR3 size: 17 residues. The germline V gene encodes CDR1 SGHTA and CDR2 FQGNSA. CDR3 region: CASSLAGADLSIYEQYF. The CDR3 DNA follows: TGTGCCAGCAGCCTCGCCGGGGCAGACCTTTCCATCTACGAGCAGTACTTC.

The J gene is TRBJ1-3, the V gene TRBV30; unclear D gene. Trimming removed 2 bases from V and 4 bases from J, with 15 bases in between. Germline V gene sequence: CDR1 GTSNPN, CDR2 SVGIG (reference sequence). This CDR3 spans 15 amino acids. The CDR3: CAWSIPRPRGNTIYF. CDR3 DNA: TGTGCCTGGAGTATACCAAGGCCGCGGGGAAACACCATATATTTT.

V is TRBV2 and J is TRBJ2-2, with D unclear. Between the trimmed V and J ends, which lost 8 bases and 8 bases, there was a span of 12 bases. Germline assignment: CDR1 SNHLY and CDR2 FYNNEI. CDR3 length: 12 residues. CDR3 coding DNA: TGTGCCAGCCAGGCTGGACCTGGGGAGCTGTTTTTT. Protein: CASQAGPGELFF.

The chain uses TRBV6-5 and TRBJ2-2, with D possibly being TRBD2 (5 bases). Looked up from germline, CDR1 is MNHEY and CDR2 is SVGAGI. The CDR3 extends over 14 amino acids. Trimming took off 6 bases at V and 0 bases at J, with 8 bases between the two ends. The CDR3 sequence is CASRQRTNTGELFF. The CDR3 DNA follows: TGTGCCAGCAGGCAGCGGACGAACACCGGGGAGCTGTTTTTT.

The chain uses TRBV9 and TRBJ2-3, with 11 bases aligning to TRBD2. Germline trimming cut 4 bases from V and 2 bases from J; bases unmatched to any gene: 6. Germline V gives CDR1 SGDLS, CDR2 YYNGEE. CDR3 length equals 16 residues. This CDR3 is CASSTIAGGLTDTQYF. The DNA for the CDR3 is TGTGCCAGCAGCACTATAGCGGGAGGGCTCACAGATACGCAGTATTTT.

The V and J genes are TRBV5-1 and TRBJ2-2; 9 bases are shared with TRBD2. Losses at the gene ends were 3 bases for V and 4 bases for J; bases not matched to a gene: 7. The V gene's germline CDR1 is SGHRS and CDR2 YFSETQ. The CDR3 sequence is 16 residues long. In DNA, the CDR3 is TGCGCCAGCAGCTCCATAGCGGGAGTTACCACCGGGGAGCTGTTTTTT. Its translation is CASSSIAGVTTGELFF.

The J gene is TRBJ2-4, the V gene TRBV29-1; D uncertain. This CDR3 has 15 amino acids. Germline V gene lookup returns CDR1 SQVTM and CDR2 ANQGSEA. Trimming removed 4 bases from V and 0 bases from J, with 13 bases in between. The CDR3: CSVGRDPLAKNIQYF. The CDR3 DNA sequence: TGCAGCGTTGGTCGAGACCCGCTAGCCAAAAACATTCAGTACTTC. Using reference TRBV29-1 and TRBJ2-4 for the parts outside the CDR3, the full variable domain is SAVISQKPSRDICQRGTSLTIQCQVDSQVTMMFWYRQQPGQSLTLIATANQGSEATYESGFVIDKFPISRPNLTFSTLTVSNMSPEDSSIYLCSVGRDPLAKNIQYFGAGTRLSVL.

This chain links TRBV6-5 with TRBJ1-1, with D hard to call. Trimming left V 0 bases short and J 4 bases short, with 12 bases between. The germline gives CDR1 MNHEY, CDR2 SVGAGI. The CDR3 has 15 residues. The CDR3 loop reads CASSYSRWAGTEAFF. The CDR3 nucleotides read TGTGCCAGCAGTTACTCAAGGTGGGCGGGCACTGAAGCTTTCTTT.

This clone has only one observation. The chain combines TRBV2 with TRBJ2-7; 8 positions agree with TRBD2. Trimming took 6 bases from V and 2 from J; bases not matched to a gene: 12. The CDR3 totals 16 residues. CDR1 is SNHLY and CDR2 is FYNNEI in the germline V gene. The CDR3 here is CASRRAGGPLTYEQYF. CDR3 DNA sequence: TGTGCCAGCAGAAGGGCGGGAGGACCGCTAACCTACGAGCAGTACTTC.

This clone was observed a single time. V is TRBV5-1 and J is TRBJ2-1, with a possible D match to TRBD2 (6 bases). CDR1 and CDR2 (germline): SGHRS, YFSETQ. This CDR3 has 16 residues. V lost 4 bases, J lost 0 bases, and 14 bases lay in between. The CDR3 nucleotides are TGCGCCAGCAGCAGCGGTGCCGGGAGCTCCTACAATGAGCAGTTCTTC. Amino acid sequence: CASSSGAGSSYNEQFF. The full variable domain, rest sourced from reference TRBV5-1 and TRBJ2-1, is KAGVTQTPRYLIKTRGQQVTLSCSPISGHRSVSWYQQTPGQGLQFLFEYFSETQRNKGNFPGRFSGRQFSNSRSEMNVSTLELGDSALYLCASSSGAGSSYNEQFFGPGTRLTVL.

This CDR3 reads CASGTSGPRSDEQFF. The CDR3 nucleotides read TGTGCTAGTGGAACATCCGGGCCCAGAAGCGATGAGCAGTTCTTC. The chain is built from TRBV12-5 and TRBJ2-1; no firm D call. The germline V gene has CDR1 LGHNT and CDR2 FRNRAP. CDR3 size: 15 residues. Trimming stripped 6 bases from V and 8 bases from J, with 20 bases between. The whole variable domain, filled in from reference TRBV12-5 and TRBJ2-1, reads DARVTQTPRHKVTEMGQEVTMRCQPILGHNTVFWYRQTMMQGLELLAYFRNRAPLDDSGMPKDRFSAEMPDATLATLKIQPSEPRDSAVYFCASGTSGPRSDEQFFGPGTRLTVL.

The gene calls are TRBV18 and TRBJ1-2, with 8 nucleotides matching TRBD1. The germline gives CDR1 KGHSH, CDR2 LQKENI. The V segment lost 2 bases and the J segment 1 base; nucleotides outside the gene matches: 3. CDR3 length equals 15 residues. The CDR3, as DNA: TGTGCCAGCTCACCAACTACAGGGGGTAACTATGGCTACACCTTC. Amino acid sequence: CASSPTTGGNYGYTF.